This is a list of T cell receptor beta chains from one sample in a study of cytomegalovirus exposure and HLA in healthy donors. Clones were sequenced by immunoSEQ multiplex PCR, and TCRdb holds only the in-frame ones, with some missing. The table records under 200,000 clones, about 75% of them present only once. Sequenced sample: PBMCs. The receptors shown here come from a woman in her 50s in good health and CMV-seropositive. The CDR3 runs from the conserved cysteine through the conserved F or W. The D gene is left open where the match is weak. Size values are once, few and many counts, or a class for expanded clones, and some rows have none.

CDR3 DNA | CDR3 protein | V gene | clone size | J gene | D gene
TGTGCCAGCAGTGGAGACAGGGGGAAGGGCACTGAAGCTTTCTTT | CASSGDRGKGTEAFF | TRBV25-1 | NA | TRBJ1-1 | TRBD1
TGCGCCAGCAGCTTCATGGGGCTCCAAGAGACCCAGTACTTC | CASSFMGLQETQYF | TRBV5-1 | NA | TRBJ2-5 | NA
TGCGCCAGCAGACCCGGGACAGGGGGCCACGAGCAGTACTTC | CASRPGTGGHEQYF | TRBV5-1 | NA | TRBJ2-7 | TRBD1
TGTGCCAGCAGCCCCCCGGACAGGTTCGGCGGCTACACCTTC | CASSPPDRFGGYTF | TRBV7-9 | once | TRBJ1-2 | TRBD1
TGTGCCAGTAGTATTCCTACTAGCGGGGTGTACAATGAGCAGTTCTTC | CASSIPTSGVYNEQFF | TRBV19 | NA | TRBJ2-1 | TRBD2
TGTGCCAGATCCGAGGATACGCAGTATTTT | CARSEDTQYF | TRBV7-6 | NA | TRBJ2-3 | NA
TGCGCCAGCAGCTTATCTAGGGGGAGCGGGGAGCTGTTTTTT | CASSLSRGSGELFF | TRBV5-1 | NA | TRBJ2-2 | NA
TGTGCCATCAGTGACAACCAGGGAGGGGAGGCTTTCTTT | CAISDNQGGEAFF | TRBV10-3 | NA | TRBJ1-1 | NA
TGTGCCAGCACCGGGACAAAGAACACTGAAGCTTTCTTT | CASTGTKNTEAFF | TRBV7-8 | once | TRBJ1-1 | NA
TGTGCCAGCAGTGTCACCGGGACAAAAACCTACGAGCAGTACTTC | CASSVTGTKTYEQYF | TRBV2 | NA | TRBJ2-7 | NA
TGTGCCAGTAGTGTATCACTAGCGAACATTCAGTACTTC | CASSVSLANIQYF | TRBV19 | NA | TRBJ2-4 | TRBD2
TGTGCCAGCAGCAATCCTCCTTTTTGCGGGGGGCAAGAGACCCAGTACTTC | CASSNPPFCGGQETQYF | TRBV11-3 | NA | TRBJ2-5 | TRBD2
TGTGCCAGCAGCTACCACGCCCCGGATGAGCAGTTCTTC | CASSYHAPDEQFF | TRBV7-9 | NA | TRBJ2-1 | NA
TGTGCCAGCAGCTCAACAGCGGGGGTATACAATGAGCAGTTCTTC | CASSSTAGVYNEQFF | TRBV7-8 | NA | TRBJ2-1 | TRBD2
TGTGCCAGCAGCCGAACCGACGGGTGGGAGATTGTTTTT | CASSRTDGWEIVF | TRBV14 | NA | TRBJ2-2 | NA
TGCGCCAGCAGCGCGGGACGGAGCACAGATACGCAGTATTTT | CASSAGRSTDTQYF | TRBV5-1 | NA | TRBJ2-3 | NA
TGTGCCAGCAGTGACCGGACAGTGAATGAGCAGTTCTTC | CASSDRTVNEQFF | TRBV25-1 | few | TRBJ2-1 | NA
TGCAGCGGAGCGGACAGGTCTGTCCACGTGAACACTGAAGCTTTCTTT | CSGADRSVHVNTEAFF | TRBV29-1 | NA | TRBJ1-1 | TRBD1
TGTGCCAGCAGCATTAAACAGGACACTAACTATGGCTACACCTTC | CASSIKQDTNYGYTF | TRBV2 | NA | TRBJ1-2 | NA
TGCGCCAGCAACCGGGACAGTACTTTCTACGAGCAGTACTTC | CASNRDSTFYEQYF | TRBV5-1 | NA | TRBJ2-7 | TRBD1
TGCGCCAGCAGCTTGGAAACAGGGTCGGGAAACACCATATATTTT | CASSLETGSGNTIYF | TRBV5-1 | NA | TRBJ1-3 | NA
TGTGCCAGCTCATCCGGGACAGCCGGCTCTGGGGCCAACGTCCTGACTTTC | CASSSGTAGSGANVLTF | TRBV18 | NA | TRBJ2-6 | TRBD1
TGCGCCAGCAGCTCCACTAGCGGGGGGGAGGCAGATACGCAGTATTTT | CASSSTSGGEADTQYF | TRBV5-1 | NA | TRBJ2-3 | TRBD2
TGTGCCAGCAGCTTAGATCTGGGCGACGAGCAGTACTTC | CASSLDLGDEQYF | TRBV11-3 | NA | TRBJ2-7 | NA